This entry concerns a single T cell receptor (beta chain). This clone has only one observation. Its antigen remains unidentified. One base away there is no much larger clone; base qualities are not given. The immunoSEQ Assay, a bias-controlled multiplex PCR, was used to amplify TCRbeta CDR3 regions from genomic DNA. From the authors' description of their analysis: Nucleated cell counts per sample were estimated from amplification of reference gene primers within the assay. To quantify the absolute abundance of each unique TCRbeta CDR3 rearrangement, sequence reads were collapsed and filtered. For each sample, productive Simpson clonality was calculated by taking the square root of Simpson's diversity index across productive rearrangements. The source is immuneACCESS, and TCRdb retained only in-frame sequences with V and J called. Part of the clones is not carried over; for the studies checked, unresolved V genes explain less than half of this, and the remainder is unexplained. V, J and clone size are taken as reported in that table, and D and trimming were inferred from the DNA itself. Within this sample are 85,000 to 120,000 clones, with roughly 92% of them counted one time only. The ten largest clones represent 1.5% to 2% of the sample.

The data were taken from a study of blood T cell repertoires in COVID-19 (dated by TCRdb to the early 2020s). For context, the study as a whole: The collaborator samples originated in the United States, Italy and Spain and spanned the acute and convalescent phases of COVID-19. The prospective study material was composed of cDNA or gDNA derived from T cells, B-cell-depleted T cells, or PBMCs. Subjects who had been exposed to COVID-19, were actively infected with it, or had recovered from it provided the deeply sampled blood TCRbeta repertoires that made up the dataset. A freely available public database, intended as a resource for researchers studying the immune response to SARS-CoV-2, is where the repertoires were released. Samples were obtained from the ongoing ImmuneRACE study (first 160 participants) and from 950 to 1,500 subjects provided by 6 global collaborators. A de-identified subject ID, COVID-19 status, age in years and sex were almost always included in the sample metadata. Where available, HLA class I and class II types were taken from metadata supplied by the sample provider and were not determined by assay-based typing.

V is cut by 2 bases and J by 3 bases, and the space between the germline ends is 4 bases. The CDR3 contains 12 residues, cysteine and phenylalanine counted. Only the CDR3 DNA is retained, 36 bases long and in frame from the first base. The germline V gene (reference sequence) provides CDR1 MNHNY and CDR2 SVGAGI. Study-wide findings and limitations: The quantity of clinical and demographic metadata differed by source and by participant and was supplied without curation.

At one collaborating source in Seattle, patients were enrolled during active infection and were followed longitudinally through the course of disease. Whole blood was collected in K2EDTA tubes by collaborating institutions according to the institutions' own protocols. For TCRbeta analysis, collaborators shipped samples in one of three forms: frozen whole blood, isolated PBMCs, or DNA extracted from either of those sample types. The sequence joins TRBV6-6 to TRBJ1-1, with the D gene call left open. This sequence originates from a woman in her fifties or sixties with COVID-19, enrolled during active disease. Source material: peripheral blood. The nucleotide sequence is TGTGCCAGCAGTTACATCGACACTGAAGCTTTCTTT. Its amino acids are CASSYIDTEAFF.